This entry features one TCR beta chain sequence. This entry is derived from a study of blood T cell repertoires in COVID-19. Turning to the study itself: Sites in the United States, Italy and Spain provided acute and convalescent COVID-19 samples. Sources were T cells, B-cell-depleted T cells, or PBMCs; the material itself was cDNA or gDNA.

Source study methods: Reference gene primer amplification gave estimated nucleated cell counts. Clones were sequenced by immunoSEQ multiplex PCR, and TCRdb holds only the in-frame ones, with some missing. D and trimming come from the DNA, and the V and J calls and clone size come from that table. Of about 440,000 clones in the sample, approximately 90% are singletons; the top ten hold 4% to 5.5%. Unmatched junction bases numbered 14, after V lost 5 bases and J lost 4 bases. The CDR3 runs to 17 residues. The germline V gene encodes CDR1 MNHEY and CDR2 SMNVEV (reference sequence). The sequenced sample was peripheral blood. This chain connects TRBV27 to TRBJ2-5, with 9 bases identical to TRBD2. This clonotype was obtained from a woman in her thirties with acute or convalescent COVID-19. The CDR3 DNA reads TGTGCCAGCAGTAATTATCGGGTTAGCGGGGGACTAGAGACCCAGTACTTC. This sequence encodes CASSNYRVSGGLETQYF.